This is a list of T cell receptor beta chains from one sample in a study of graft-versus-host responses after intestinal transplantation. Only in-frame clones appear in the TCRdb table, and some are missing; sequencing was by immunoSEQ multiplex PCR. The sample contains approximately 23,000 clones, just under 45% of which appear only once. Sample: alloreactive CD8+ T cells from a mixed lymphocyte reaction culture, taken before transplantation. Every receptor here comes from a human patient who was an organ donor for intestinal transplantation. The CDR3 runs from the conserved cysteine through the conserved F or W. The order of the fields is J gene, V gene, clone size, D gene, CDR3 protein, CDR3 DNA. A D gene is named only where the DNA matches it firmly. Only some rows state a clone size, as once, few, many or a class for expanded clones.

TRBJ1-3	TRBV10-3	NA	NA	CAIRDIGGGNTIYF	TGTGCCATCAGGGACATAGGGGGAGGAAACACCATATATTTT
TRBJ2-1	TRBV5-4	few	TRBD2	CGSGAEPYNEQFF	TGTGGTAGCGGGGCTGAACCTTATAATGAGCAGTTCTTC
TRBJ2-5	TRBV5-4	few	TRBD2	CASSQVLAGVEETQYF	TGTGCCAGCAGCCAAGTACTAGCGGGAGTCGAGGAGACCCAGTACTTC
TRBJ1-1	TRBV5-8	NA	NA	CASSLGHRELAEAFF	TGTGCCAGCAGCTTGGGACACAGGGAGTTGGCTGAAGCTTTCTTT
TRBJ2-7	TRBV28	few	TRBD2	CASNPGLAGGGQYF	TGTGCCAGCAATCCGGGACTAGCGGGAGGAGGGCAGTACTTC
TRBJ1-1	TRBV5-4	few	NA	CASSLSRVNTEAFF	TGTGCCAGCAGCTTGTCGAGGGTGAACACTGAAGCTTTCTTT
TRBJ2-1	TRBV20-1	NA	NA	CSAGWGNEQFF	TGCAGTGCCGGGTGGGGCAATGAGCAGTTCTTC
TRBJ2-1	TRBV19	few	NA	CASSIALYNEQFF	TGTGCCAGTAGTATAGCCCTATACAATGAGCAGTTCTTC
TRBJ2-7	TRBV6-1	few	TRBD1	CASTRTGSYEQYF	TGTGCCAGCACCAGGACAGGGTCCTACGAGCAGTACTTC
TRBJ1-1	TRBV6-1	NA	NA	CASSTLRGNTEAFF	TGTGCCAGCAGTACCCTGAGAGGGAACACTGAAGCTTTCTTT
TRBJ2-1	TRBV5-4	NA	NA	CASSPSPPLSRRAGAYEQFF	TGTGCCAGCAGCCCATCCCCCCCGCTGTCGCGGCGAGCAGGAGCGTATGAGCAGTTCTTC
TRBJ1-2	TRBV9	NA	NA	CASSVADSNYGYTF	TGTGCCAGCAGCGTAGCAGACTCTAACTATGGCTACACCTTC
TRBJ1-2	TRBV9	NA	TRBD1	CASRGAGVRKEQGLRSYYGYTF	TGTGCCAGCCGCGGGGCCGGAGTCAGAAAAGAACAGGGGCTAAGATCCTATTATGGCTACACCTTC
TRBJ2-7	TRBV19	NA	NA	CASSRPGRYEQYF	TGTGCCAGTAGTAGGCCTGGGAGATACGAGCAGTACTTC
TRBJ1-5	TRBV10-2	medium-sized	NA	CASSEVAPFNQPQHF	TGCGCCAGCAGTGAGGTCGCCCCTTTCAATCAGCCCCAGCATTTT
TRBJ1-3	TRBV5-6	NA	NA	CASSLGLGNTIYF	TGTGCCAGCAGCTTGGGACTAGGAAACACCATATATTTT
TRBJ2-2	TRBV25-1	NA	NA	CASSGLGALSGPGELFF	TGTGCCAGCAGTGGATTAGGGGCCCTCTCAGGACCCGGGGAGCTGTTTTTT
TRBJ1-4	TRBV9	few	NA	CASSVGSSGEKLFF	TGTGCCAGCAGCGTAGGGTCCTCTGGTGAAAAACTGTTTTTT
TRBJ2-1	TRBV11-1	NA	NA	CASSLIDEQFF	TGTGCCAGCAGCTTAATCGATGAGCAGTTCTTC
TRBJ2-7	TRBV27	NA	TRBD2	CASGAGGGYEQYF	TGTGCCAGCGGCGCGGGAGGAGGTTACGAGCAGTACTTC
TRBJ2-1	TRBV4-1	few	NA	CASSQVGGVEQFF	TGCGCCAGCAGCCAAGTAGGAGGAGTTGAGCAGTTCTTC
TRBJ2-2	TRBV4-1	few	NA	CASTLTANTGELFF	TGCGCCAGCACCTTGACAGCGAACACCGGGGAGCTGTTTTTT
TRBJ1-2	TRBV16	NA	NA	CASSQYDYGYTF	TGTGCCAGCAGCCAATACGATTATGGCTACACCTTC
TRBJ2-3	TRBV7-6	NA	TRBD2	CASSFLTGGSDTQYF	TGTGCCAGCAGCTTTTTAACGGGAGGGTCAGATACGCAGTATTTT
TRBJ2-7	TRBV6-1	medium-sized	NA	CAVGGLSYEQYF	TGTGCGGTAGGGGGGCTATCCTACGAGCAGTACTTC
TRBJ2-7	TRBV4-1	NA	NA	CASSQDAASYEQYF	TGCGCCAGCAGCCAAGATGCAGCATCCTACGAGCAGTACTTC
TRBJ2-5	TRBV7-9	NA	NA	CASSFSWLREAQYF	TGTGCCAGCAGCTTCAGCTGGCTAAGAGAAGCCCAGTACTTC
TRBJ2-7	TRBV7-9	few	NA	CASSPILENSYEQYF	TGTGCCAGCAGCCCTATACTCGAAAACTCCTACGAGCAGTACTTC
TRBJ1-2	TRBV6-5	NA	NA	CASSYFGFGYTF	TGTGCCAGCAGTTATTTTGGATTTGGCTACACCTTC
TRBJ1-3	TRBV9	few	NA	CASSSWATGNTIYF	TGTGCCAGCAGCTCCTGGGCGACTGGAAACACCATATATTTT
TRBJ2-7	TRBV4-2	few	TRBD2	CASSPTSGSTYEQYF	TGTGCCAGCAGCCCGACTAGCGGGAGTACCTACGAGCAGTACTTC
TRBJ1-2	TRBV6-5	few	TRBD1	CASSTGTGGGYTF	TGTGCCAGCAGTACCGGGACAGGGGGTGGCTACACCTTC
TRBJ1-2	TRBV5-6	NA	NA	CASSPGTSLSGYTF	TGTGCCAGCAGCCCGGGGACTTCCCTTTCGGGCTACACCTTC
TRBJ2-3	TRBV21-1	once	NA	CASSKEYGGGADTQYF	TGTGCCAGCAGCAAAGAGTACGGGGGCGGGGCAGATACGCAGTATTTT
TRBJ1-2	TRBV6-9	NA	NA	CASSYDAYGYTF	TGTGCCAGCAGTTACGATGCCTATGGCTACACCTTC
TRBJ2-2	TRBV2	once	TRBD2	CASTPRDSLAGGHPGELFF	TGTGCCAGCACCCCTCGGGACAGTTTAGCGGGAGGACACCCGGGGGAGCTGTTTTTT
TRBJ2-7	TRBV6-6	NA	NA	CASSPGTGYEQYF	TGTGCCAGCAGCCCCGGGACGGGGTACGAGCAGTACTTC
TRBJ2-5	TRBV9	few	NA	CASSGEGSTGGTQYF	TGTGCCAGCAGCGGAGAGGGCAGCACTGGGGGGACCCAGTACTTC